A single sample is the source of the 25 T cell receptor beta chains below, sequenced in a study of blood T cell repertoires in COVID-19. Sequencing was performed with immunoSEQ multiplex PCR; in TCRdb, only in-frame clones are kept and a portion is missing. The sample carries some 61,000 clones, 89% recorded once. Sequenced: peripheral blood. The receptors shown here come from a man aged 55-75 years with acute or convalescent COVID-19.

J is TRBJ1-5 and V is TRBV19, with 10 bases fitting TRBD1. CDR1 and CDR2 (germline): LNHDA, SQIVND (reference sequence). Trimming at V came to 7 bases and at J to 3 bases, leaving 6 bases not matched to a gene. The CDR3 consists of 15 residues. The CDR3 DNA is TGTGCCAGTACCTGGACAGGGGGGTCCAATCAGCCCCAGCATTTT. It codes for CASTWTGGSNQPQHF.

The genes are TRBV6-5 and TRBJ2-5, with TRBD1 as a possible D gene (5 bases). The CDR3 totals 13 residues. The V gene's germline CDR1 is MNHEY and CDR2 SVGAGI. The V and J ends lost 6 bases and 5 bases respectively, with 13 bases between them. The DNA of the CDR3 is TGTGCCAGCAGCCGACAGAGGCGGGAGACCCAGTACTTC. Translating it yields CASSRQRRETQYF.

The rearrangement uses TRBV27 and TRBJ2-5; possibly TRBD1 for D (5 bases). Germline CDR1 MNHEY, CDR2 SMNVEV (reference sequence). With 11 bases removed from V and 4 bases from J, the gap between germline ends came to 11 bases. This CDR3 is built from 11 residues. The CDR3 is CASRQGETQYF. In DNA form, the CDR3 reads TGTGCCTCGAGGCAGGGAGAGACCCAGTACTTC.

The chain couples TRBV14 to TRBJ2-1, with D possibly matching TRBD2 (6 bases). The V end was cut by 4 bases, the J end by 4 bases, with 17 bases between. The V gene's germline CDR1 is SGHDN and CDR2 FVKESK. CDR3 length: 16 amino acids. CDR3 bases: TGTGCCAGCAGCCGGGCTGGGAGCGGGTATTACAATGAGCAGTTCTTC. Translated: CASSRAGSGYYNEQFF.

The CDR3 region is CASSRSIGELTDTQYF. DNA for the CDR3: TGTGCCAGCTCACGCTCTATCGGGGAATTAACAGATACGCAGTATTTT. The chain carries TRBV18 and TRBJ2-3; TRBD2 is a possible D gene (5 bases). Germline CDR1 reads KGHSH; CDR2 reads LQKENI. V was shortened by 4 bases and J by 3 bases, with 17 bases between the two germline ends. This CDR3 is built from 16 residues.

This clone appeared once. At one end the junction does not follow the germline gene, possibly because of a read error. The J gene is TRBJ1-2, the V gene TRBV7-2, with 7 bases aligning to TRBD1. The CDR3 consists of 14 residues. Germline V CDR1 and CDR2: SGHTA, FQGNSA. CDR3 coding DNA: TGTGCCAGCAGCATAGCCGGGACAGCGTATGGCTACACCTTC. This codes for CASSIAGTAYGYTF.

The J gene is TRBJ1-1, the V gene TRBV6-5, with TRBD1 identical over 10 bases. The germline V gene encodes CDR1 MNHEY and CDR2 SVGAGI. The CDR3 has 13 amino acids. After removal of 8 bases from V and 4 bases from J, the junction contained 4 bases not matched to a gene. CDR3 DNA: TGTGCCAGCGGGGACAGGGGATCCACTGAAGCTTTCTTT. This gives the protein CASGDRGSTEAFF.

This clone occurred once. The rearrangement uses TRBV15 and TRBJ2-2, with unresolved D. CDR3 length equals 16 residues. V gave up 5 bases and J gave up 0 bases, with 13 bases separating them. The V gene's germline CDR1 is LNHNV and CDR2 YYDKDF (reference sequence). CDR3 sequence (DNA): TGTGCCACCAGCCAACAGAGAATAACGAACACCGGGGAGCTGTTTTTT. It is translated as CATSQQRITNTGELFF.

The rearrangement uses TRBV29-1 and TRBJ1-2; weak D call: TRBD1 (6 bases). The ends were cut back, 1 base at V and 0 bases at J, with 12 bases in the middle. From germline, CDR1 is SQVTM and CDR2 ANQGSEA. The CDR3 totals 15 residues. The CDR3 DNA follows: TGCAGCGTTGAAGGTCTCAGGACAGCTAACTATGGCTACACCTTC. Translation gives CSVEGLRTANYGYTF.

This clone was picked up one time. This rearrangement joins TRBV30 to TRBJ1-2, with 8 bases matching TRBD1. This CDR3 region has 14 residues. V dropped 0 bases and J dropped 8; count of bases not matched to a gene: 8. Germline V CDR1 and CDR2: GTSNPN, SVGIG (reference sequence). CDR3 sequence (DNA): TGTGCCTGGAGTGTACGACAGGGGATGGAAGGCTACACCTTC. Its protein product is CAWSVRQGMEGYTF.

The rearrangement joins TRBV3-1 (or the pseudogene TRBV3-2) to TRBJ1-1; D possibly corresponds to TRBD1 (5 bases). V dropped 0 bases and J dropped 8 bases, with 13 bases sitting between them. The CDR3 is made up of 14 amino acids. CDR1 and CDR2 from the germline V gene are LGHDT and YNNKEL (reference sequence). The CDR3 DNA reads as TGTGCCAGCAGCCAAGAAGGGGTAACACTAGAAGCTTTCTTT. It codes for CASSQEGVTLEAFF.

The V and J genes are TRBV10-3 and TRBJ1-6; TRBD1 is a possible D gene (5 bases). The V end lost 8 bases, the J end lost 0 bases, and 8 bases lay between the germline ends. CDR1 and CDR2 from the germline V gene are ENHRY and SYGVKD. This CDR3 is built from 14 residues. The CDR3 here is CAIGASSYNSPLHF. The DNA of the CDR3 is TGTGCCATCGGGGCGAGCTCCTATAATTCACCCCTCCACTTT.

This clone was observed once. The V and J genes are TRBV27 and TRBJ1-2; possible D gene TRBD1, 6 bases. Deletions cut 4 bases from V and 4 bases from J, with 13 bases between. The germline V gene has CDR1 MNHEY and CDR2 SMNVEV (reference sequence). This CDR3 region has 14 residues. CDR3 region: CASSSQGPRYGYTF. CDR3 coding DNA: TGTGCCAGCAGTTCACAGGGCCCCCGCTATGGCTACACCTTC.

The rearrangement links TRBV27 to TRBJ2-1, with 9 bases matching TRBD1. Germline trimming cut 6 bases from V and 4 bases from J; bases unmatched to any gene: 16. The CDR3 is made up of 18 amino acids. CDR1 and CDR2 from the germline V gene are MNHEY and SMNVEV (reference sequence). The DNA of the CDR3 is TGTGCCAGCAGCATTAACCCTTTCGGGACAGGGAAATACAATGAGCAGTTCTTC. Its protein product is CASSINPFGTGKYNEQFF.

CDR3 protein: CASSQDGQGVYGYTF. Written as DNA, the CDR3 is TGTGCCAGCAGCCAAGACGGGCAGGGTGTATATGGCTACACCTTC. This sequence joins TRBV3-1 (or the pseudogene TRBV3-2) and TRBJ1-2, with D possibly TRBD1 on 5 matching bases. Germline CDR1 is LGHDT and CDR2 is YNNKEL (reference sequence). Deletions cut 0 bases from V and 5 bases from J, with 13 bases between. The CDR3 has 15 amino acids.

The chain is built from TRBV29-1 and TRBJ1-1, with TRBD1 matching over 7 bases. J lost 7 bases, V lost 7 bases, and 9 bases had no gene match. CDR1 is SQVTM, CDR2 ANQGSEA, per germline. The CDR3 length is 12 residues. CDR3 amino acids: CSALPGQREAFF. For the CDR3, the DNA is TGCAGCGCGCTACCGGGACAGCGTGAAGCTTTCTTT.

CDR3 nucleotides: TGTGCCAGCAGCTCGCTTAGGGGTGGCTACACCTTC. Protein sequence: CASSSLRGGYTF. J is TRBJ1-2 and V is TRBV7-9; weak D call: TRBD1 (5 bases). The germline V gene encodes CDR1 SEHNR and CDR2 FQNEAQ (reference sequence). This CDR3 has 12 residues. The germline V and J ends were trimmed by 4 bases and 7 bases, with 10 bases remaining between them. Full variable domain (outside the CDR3, taken from reference TRBV7-9 and TRBJ1-2): DTGVSQNPRHKITKRGQNVTFRCDPISEHNRLYWYRQTLGQGPEFLTYFQNEAQLEKSRLLSDRFSAERPKGSFSTLEIQRTEQGDSAMYLCASSSLRGGYTFGSGTRLTVV.

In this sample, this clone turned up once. In DNA, the CDR3 is TGCAGCGTAACACAAAGCACTGAAGCTTTCTTT. Protein product: CSVTQSTEAFF. The chain couples TRBV29-1 to TRBJ1-1; D is ambiguous. Trimming removed 6 bases at V and 4 bases at J, with 9 bases between. CDR3 size: 11 residues. Per germline, CDR1 SQVTM and CDR2 ANQGSEA.

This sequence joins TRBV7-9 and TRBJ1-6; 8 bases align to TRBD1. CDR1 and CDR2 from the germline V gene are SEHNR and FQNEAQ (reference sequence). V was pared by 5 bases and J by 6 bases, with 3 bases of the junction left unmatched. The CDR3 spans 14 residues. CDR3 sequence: CASSPTGGNSPLHF. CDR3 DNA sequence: TGTGCCAGCAGCCCCACAGGGGGTAATTCACCCCTCCACTTT.

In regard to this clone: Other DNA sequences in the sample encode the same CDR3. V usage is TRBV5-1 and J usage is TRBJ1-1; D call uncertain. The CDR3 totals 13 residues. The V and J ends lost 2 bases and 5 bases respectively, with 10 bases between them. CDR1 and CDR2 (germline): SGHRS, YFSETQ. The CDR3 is CASSFSGGTEAFF. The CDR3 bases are TGCGCCAGCAGCTTTTCCGGCGGAACTGAAGCTTTCTTT.

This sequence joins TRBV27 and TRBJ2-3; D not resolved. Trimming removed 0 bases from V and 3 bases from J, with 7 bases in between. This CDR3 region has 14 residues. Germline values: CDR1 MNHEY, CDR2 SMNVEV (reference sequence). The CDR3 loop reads CASSLSMTTDTQYF. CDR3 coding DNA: TGTGCCAGCAGTTTATCGATGACTACAGATACGCAGTATTTT.

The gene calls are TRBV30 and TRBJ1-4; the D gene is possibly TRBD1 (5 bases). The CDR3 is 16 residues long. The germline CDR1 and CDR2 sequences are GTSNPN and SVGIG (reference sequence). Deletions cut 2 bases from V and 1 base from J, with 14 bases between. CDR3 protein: CAWSPLLDRTNEKLFF. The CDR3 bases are TGTGCCTGGAGTCCCCTTCTCGACAGAACTAATGAAAAACTGTTTTTT. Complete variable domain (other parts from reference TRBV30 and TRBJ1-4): SQTIHQWPATLVQPVGSPLSLECTVEGTSNPNLYWYRQAAGRGLQLLFYSVGIGQISSEVPQNLSASRPQDRQFILSSKKLLLSDSGFYLCAWSPLLDRTNEKLFFGSGTQLSVL.

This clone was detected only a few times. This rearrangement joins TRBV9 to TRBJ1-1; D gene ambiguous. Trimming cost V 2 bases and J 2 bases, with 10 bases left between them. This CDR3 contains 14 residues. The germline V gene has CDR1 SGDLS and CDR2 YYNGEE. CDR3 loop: CASSVGASNTEAFF. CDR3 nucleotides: TGTGCCAGCAGCGTGGGAGCTTCTAACACTGAAGCTTTCTTT.

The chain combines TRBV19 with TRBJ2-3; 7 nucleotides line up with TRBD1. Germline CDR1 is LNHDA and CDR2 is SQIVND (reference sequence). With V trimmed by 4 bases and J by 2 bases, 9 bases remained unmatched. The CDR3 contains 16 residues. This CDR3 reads CASSKLRDRLTDTQYF. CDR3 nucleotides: TGTGCCAGTAGTAAACTCCGGGACAGACTCACAGATACGCAGTATTTT.

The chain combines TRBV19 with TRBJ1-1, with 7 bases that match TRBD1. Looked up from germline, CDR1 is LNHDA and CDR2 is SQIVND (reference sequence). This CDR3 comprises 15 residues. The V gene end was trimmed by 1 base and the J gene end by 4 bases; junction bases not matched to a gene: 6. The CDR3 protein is CASSIVARGSTEAFF. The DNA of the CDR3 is TGTGCCAGTAGTATAGTGGCCAGGGGGAGCACTGAAGCTTTCTTT. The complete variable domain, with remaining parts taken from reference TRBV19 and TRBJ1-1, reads DGGITQSPKYLFRKEGQNVTLSCEQNLNHDAMYWYRQDPGQGLRLIYYSQIVNDFQKGDIAEGYSVSREKKESFPLTVTSAQKNPTAFYLCASSIVARGSTEAFFGQGTRLTVV.